This T cell receptor beta chain was sequenced in a study of blood T cell repertoires in COVID-19. Whole-study context: Acute-phase and convalescent COVID-19 samples originated in the United States, Italy and Spain.

Across under 25 US areas, participants ranged in age from about 18 to 90 years. All recovered Cohort 3 donors got two negative PCRs, got clearance, or saw symptom resolution. Original handling: Counts of nucleated cells, estimated from reference gene primer amplification, were obtained. Generated by immunoSEQ multiplex PCR, the TCRdb table keeps only in-frame clones and is missing some. V, J and clone size were drawn from that table, and D and trimming were deduced from the DNA. Counted here are almost 250,000 clones, roughly 89% occurring once; the ten biggest clones make up over 4%. This CDR3 contains 14 residues. In germline, CDR1 is LGHDT, CDR2 YNNKEL (reference sequence). Deletions cut 8 bases from V and 1 base from J, with 11 bases between.

This clonotype was sampled from a woman between 25 and 40 years old who had recovered from COVID-19. The sample was PBMCs or T cells enriched from blood (not recorded which). The rearrangement links TRBV3-1 (or the pseudogene TRBV3-2) to TRBJ1-4, with D possibly being TRBD1 (6 bases). The CDR3 DNA reads as TGTGCCAGCCTTCCCAGGGGAACTAATGAAAAACTGTTTTTT. Amino acid sequence: CASLPRGTNEKLFF.